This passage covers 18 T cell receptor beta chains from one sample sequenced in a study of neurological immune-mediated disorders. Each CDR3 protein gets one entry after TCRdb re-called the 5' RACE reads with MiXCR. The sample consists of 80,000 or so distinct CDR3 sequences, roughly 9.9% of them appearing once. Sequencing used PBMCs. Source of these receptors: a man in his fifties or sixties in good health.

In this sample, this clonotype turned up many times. CDR3 in amino acids: CASSPRRGSYNEQFF. The CDR3 bases are TGCGCCAGCAGCCCGCGGCGGGGTTCCTACAATGAGCAGTTCTTC. The V gene is TRBV4-3, the J gene TRBJ2-1, with a weak D call TRBD2 (6 bases). Trimming shortened V by 4 bases and J by 1 base, and 11 bases separated the two germline ends. This CDR3 is built from 15 residues. Looked up from germline, CDR1 is LGHNA and CDR2 is YSLEER.

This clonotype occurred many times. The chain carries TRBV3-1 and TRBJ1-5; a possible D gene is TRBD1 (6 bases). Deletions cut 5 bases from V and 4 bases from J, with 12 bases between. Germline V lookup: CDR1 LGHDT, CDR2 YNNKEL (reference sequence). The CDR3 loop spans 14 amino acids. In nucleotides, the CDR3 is TGTGCCAGCAGCTTACAGGGCTGGAATCAGCCCCAGCATTTT. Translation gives CASSLQGWNQPQHF.

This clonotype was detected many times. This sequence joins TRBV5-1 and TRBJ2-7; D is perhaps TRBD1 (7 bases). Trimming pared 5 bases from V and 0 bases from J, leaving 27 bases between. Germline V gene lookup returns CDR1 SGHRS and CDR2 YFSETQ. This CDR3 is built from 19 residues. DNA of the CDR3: TGCGCCAGCAGGGAGGGACAGCCATCCAGATCGAGGGCCTCCTACGAGCAGTACTTC. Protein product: CASREGQPSRSRASYEQYF.

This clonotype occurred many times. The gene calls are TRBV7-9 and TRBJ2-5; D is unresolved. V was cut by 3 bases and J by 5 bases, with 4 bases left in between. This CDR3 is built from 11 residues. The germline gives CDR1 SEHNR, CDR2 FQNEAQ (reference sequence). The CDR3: CASSLVETQYF. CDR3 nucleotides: TGTGCCAGCAGCTTGGTTGAGACCCAGTACTTC. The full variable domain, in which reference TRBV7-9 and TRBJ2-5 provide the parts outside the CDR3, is DTGVSQNPRHKITKRGQNVTFRCDPISEHNRLYWYRQTLGQGPEFLTYFQNEAQLEKSRLLSDRFSAERPKGSFSTLEIQRTEQGDSAMYLCASSLVETQYFGPGTRLLVL.

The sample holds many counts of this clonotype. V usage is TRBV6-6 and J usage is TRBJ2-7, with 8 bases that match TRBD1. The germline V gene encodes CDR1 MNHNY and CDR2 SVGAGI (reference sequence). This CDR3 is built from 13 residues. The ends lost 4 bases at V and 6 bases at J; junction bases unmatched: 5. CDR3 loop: CASSSGQGVEQYF. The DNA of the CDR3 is TGTGCCAGCAGTTCCGGACAGGGCGTCGAGCAGTACTTC.

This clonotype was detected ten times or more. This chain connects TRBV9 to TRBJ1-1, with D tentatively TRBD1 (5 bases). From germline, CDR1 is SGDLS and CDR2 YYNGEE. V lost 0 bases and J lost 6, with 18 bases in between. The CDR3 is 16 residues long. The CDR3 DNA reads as TGTGCCAGCAGCGTAGCTGTGGGGGGGGTCAGATCTGAAGCTTTCTTT. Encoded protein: CASSVAVGGVRSEAFF.

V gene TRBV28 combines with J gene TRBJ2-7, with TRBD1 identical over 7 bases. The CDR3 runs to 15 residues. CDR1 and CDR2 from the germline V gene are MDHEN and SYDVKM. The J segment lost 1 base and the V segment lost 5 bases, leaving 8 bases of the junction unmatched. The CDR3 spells CASSTGTEISYEQYF. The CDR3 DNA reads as TGTGCCAGCAGTACTGGGACAGAGATATCCTACGAGCAGTACTTC.

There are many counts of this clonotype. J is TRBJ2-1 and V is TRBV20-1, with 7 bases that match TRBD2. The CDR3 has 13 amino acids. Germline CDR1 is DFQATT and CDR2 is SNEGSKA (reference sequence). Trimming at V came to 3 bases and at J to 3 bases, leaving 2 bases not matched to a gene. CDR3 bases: TGCAGTGCTAGGTCTAGCGGCTACAATGAGCAGTTCTTC. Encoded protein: CSARSSGYNEQFF.

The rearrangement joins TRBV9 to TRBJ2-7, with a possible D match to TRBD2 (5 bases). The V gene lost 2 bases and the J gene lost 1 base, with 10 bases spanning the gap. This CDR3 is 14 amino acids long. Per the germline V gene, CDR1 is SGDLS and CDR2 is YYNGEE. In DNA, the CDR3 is TGTGCCAGCAGCGTCTTACCGGGGTCCTACGAGCAGTACTTC. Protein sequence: CASSVLPGSYEQYF. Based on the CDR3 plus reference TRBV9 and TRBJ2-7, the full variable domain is DSGVTQTPKHLITATGQRVTLRCSPRSGDLSVYWYQQSLDQGLQFLIQYYNGEERAKGNILERFSAQQFPDLHSELNLSSLELGDSALYFCASSVLPGSYEQYFGPGTRLTVT.

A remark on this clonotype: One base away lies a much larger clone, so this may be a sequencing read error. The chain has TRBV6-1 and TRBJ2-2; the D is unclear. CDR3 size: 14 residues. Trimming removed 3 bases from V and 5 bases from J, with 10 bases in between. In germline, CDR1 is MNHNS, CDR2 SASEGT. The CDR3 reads CASSERLKTGELFF. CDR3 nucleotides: TGTGCCAGCAGTGAGAGGCTGAAAACCGGGGAGCTGTTTTTT.

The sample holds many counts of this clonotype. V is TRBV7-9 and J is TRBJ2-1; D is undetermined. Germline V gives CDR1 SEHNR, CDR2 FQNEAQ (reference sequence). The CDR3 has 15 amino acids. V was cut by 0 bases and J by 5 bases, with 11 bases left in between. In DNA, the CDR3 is TGTGCCAGCAGCTTAGCGAGGATAATGCACAATGAGCAGTTCTTC. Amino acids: CASSLARIMHNEQFF.

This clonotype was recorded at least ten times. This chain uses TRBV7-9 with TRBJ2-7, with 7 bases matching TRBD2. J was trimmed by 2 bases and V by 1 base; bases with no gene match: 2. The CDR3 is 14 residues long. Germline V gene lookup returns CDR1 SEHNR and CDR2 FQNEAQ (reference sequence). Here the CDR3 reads CASSLVAGAYEQYF. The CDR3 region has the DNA TGTGCCAGCAGCTTAGTGGCGGGGGCCTACGAGCAGTACTTC.

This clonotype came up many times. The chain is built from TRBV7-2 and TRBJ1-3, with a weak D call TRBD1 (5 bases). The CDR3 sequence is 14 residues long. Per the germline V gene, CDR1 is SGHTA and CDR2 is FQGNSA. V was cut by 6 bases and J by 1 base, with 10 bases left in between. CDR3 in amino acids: CASSPDRSGNTIYF. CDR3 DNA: TGTGCCAGCAGTCCAGACAGATCTGGAAACACCATATATTTT.

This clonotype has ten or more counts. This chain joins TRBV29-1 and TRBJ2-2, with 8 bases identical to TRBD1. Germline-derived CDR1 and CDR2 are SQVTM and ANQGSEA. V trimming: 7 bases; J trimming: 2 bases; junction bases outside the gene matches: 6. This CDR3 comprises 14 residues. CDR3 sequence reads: CSGRQGINTGELFF. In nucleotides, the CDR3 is TGCAGCGGTAGACAGGGGATTAACACCGGGGAGCTGTTTTTT.

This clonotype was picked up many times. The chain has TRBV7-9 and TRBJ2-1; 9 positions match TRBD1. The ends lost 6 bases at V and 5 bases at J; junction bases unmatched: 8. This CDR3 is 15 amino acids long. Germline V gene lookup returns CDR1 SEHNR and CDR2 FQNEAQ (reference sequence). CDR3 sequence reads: CASSTSGTGNNEQFF. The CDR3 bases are TGTGCCAGCAGTACATCCGGGACAGGGAACAATGAGCAGTTCTTC.

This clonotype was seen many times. The CDR3 protein is CSGSTGGNTEAFF. CDR3 sequence (DNA): TGCAGCGGATCTACAGGGGGGAACACTGAAGCTTTCTTT. This sequence joins TRBV29-1 and TRBJ1-1; 8 bases are shared with TRBD1. CDR3 size: 13 residues. Germline assignment: CDR1 SQVTM and CDR2 ANQGSEA. The ends lost 7 bases at V and 1 base at J; junction bases unmatched: 5.

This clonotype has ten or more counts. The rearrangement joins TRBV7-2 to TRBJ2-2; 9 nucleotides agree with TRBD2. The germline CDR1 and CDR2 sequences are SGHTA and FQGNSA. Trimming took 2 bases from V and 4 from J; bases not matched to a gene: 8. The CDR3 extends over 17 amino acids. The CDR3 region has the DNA TGTGCCAGCAGCTTAATTCGCGGGAGGGCCGGCACCGGGGAGCTGTTTTTT. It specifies CASSLIRGRAGTGELFF. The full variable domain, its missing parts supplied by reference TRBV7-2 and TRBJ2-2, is GAGVSQSPSNKVTEKGKDVELRCDPISGHTALYWYRQSLGQGLEFLIYFQGNSAPDKSGLPSDRFSAERTGGSVSTLTIQRTQQEDSAVYLCASSLIRGRAGTGELFFGEGSRLTVL.

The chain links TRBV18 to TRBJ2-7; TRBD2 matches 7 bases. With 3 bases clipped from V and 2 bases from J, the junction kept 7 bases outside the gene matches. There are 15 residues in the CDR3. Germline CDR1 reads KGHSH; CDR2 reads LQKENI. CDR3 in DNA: TGTGCCAGCTCACCGGGAGCGGGACTCCCCTACGAGCAGTACTTC. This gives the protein CASSPGAGLPYEQYF.